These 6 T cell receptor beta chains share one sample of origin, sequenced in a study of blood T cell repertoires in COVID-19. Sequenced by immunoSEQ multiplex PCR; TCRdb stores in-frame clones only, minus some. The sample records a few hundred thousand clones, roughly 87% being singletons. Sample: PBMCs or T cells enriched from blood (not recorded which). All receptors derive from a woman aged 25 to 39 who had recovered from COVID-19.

The CDR3, as DNA: TGTGCCAGCAGCGGGGACAGGGGGAGGCCCGGGGAGCTGTTTTTT. Encoded protein: CASSGDRGRPGELFF. The chain employs TRBV9 and TRBJ2-2, with TRBD1 identical over 11 bases. Per germline, CDR1 SGDLS and CDR2 YYNGEE. V was clipped by 3 bases and J by 6 bases; unmatched bases: 4. The CDR3 loop spans 15 amino acids.

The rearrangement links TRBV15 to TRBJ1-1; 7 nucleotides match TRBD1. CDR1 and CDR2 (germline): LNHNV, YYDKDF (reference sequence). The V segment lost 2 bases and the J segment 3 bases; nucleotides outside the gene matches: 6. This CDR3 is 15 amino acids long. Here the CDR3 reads CATSRLDQGDTEAFF. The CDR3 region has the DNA TGTGCCACCAGCAGATTGGACCAGGGGGACACTGAAGCTTTCTTT.

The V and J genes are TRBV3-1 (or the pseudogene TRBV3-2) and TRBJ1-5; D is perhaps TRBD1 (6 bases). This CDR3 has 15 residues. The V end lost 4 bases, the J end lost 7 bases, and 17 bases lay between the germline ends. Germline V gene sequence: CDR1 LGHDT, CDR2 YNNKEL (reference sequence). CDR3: CASSLGQPPIQPQHF. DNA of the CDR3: TGTGCCAGCAGCCTGGGACAACCACCCATCCAGCCCCAGCATTTT.

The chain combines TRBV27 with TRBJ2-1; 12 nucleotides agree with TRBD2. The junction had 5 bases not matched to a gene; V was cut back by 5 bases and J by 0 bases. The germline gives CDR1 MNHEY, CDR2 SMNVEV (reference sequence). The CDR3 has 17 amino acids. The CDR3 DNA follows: TGTGCCAGCAGTACCGGGACTAGCGGGTCCTCCTACAATGAGCAGTTCTTC. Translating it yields CASSTGTSGSSYNEQFF.

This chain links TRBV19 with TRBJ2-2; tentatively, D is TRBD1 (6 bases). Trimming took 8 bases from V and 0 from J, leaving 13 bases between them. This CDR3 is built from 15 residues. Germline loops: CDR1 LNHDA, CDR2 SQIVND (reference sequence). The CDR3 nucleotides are TGTGCCAGTCGAGGGGGTAACGCGAACACCGGGGAGCTGTTTTTT. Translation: CASRGGNANTGELFF.

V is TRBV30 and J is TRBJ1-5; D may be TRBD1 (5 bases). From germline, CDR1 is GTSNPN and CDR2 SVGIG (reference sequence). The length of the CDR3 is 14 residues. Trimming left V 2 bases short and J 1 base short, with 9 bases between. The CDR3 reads CAWSSGNSNQPQHF. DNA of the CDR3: TGTGCCTGGAGTTCAGGGAACAGCAATCAGCCCCAGCATTTT.